This T cell receptor beta chain was documented in a study of shared clonotypes between healthy human individuals. Study-wide findings and caveats: Specimens sampled were limited to blood, with tissue repertoires likely differing.

Assay execution took place at the deep level. Every subset had its genomic DNA shared out evenly among several immunoSEQ plates. Method: immunoSEQ multiplex PCR; TCRdb's copy keeps in-frame clones and lacks some. This table holds some 2,500,000 clones, about 90% found once. In the case of this clone: Its target is not known.

A split of CD4+ cells into CD45RA+ naive and CD45RA-negative memory subsets was performed. V was pared by 4 bases and J by 4 bases, with 17 bases between. The germline CDR1 and CDR2 sequences are SGHNT and YYREEE (reference sequence). This CDR3 is 15 amino acids long. The chain couples TRBV5-4 to TRBJ1-2; D is undetermined. The material sequenced was naive CD4+ T cells from PBMCs. Documented subset: CD45RA+ positively selected. The receptor was isolated from a man aged 18 to 29 in good health. Some clones in this sample may be carry-over from other donors' samples. The CDR3 here is CASSPRSPPGYGYTF. CDR3 in DNA: TGTGCCAGCAGCCCGAGGAGCCCGCCGGGCTATGGCTACACCTTC.